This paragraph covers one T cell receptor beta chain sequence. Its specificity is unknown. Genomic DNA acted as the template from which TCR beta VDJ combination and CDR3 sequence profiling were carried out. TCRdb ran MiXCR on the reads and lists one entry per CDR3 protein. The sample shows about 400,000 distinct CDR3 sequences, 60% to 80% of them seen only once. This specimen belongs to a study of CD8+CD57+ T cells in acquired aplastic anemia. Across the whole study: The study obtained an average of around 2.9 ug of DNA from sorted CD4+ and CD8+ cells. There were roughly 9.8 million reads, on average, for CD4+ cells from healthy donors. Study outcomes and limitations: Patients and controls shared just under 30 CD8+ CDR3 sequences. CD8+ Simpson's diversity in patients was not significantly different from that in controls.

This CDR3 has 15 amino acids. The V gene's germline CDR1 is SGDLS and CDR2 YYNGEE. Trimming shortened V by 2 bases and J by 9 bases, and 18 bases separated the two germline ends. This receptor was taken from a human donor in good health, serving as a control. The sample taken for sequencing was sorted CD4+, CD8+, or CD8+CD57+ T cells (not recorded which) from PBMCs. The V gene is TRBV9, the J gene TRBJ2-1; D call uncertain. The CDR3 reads CASSVRPQNTGEQFF. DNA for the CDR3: TGTGCCAGCAGCGTCCGCCCCCAAAACACCGGTGAGCAGTTCTTC.